The clone carrying this TCR beta chain was seen many times. As yet, its antigen is unknown. The V segment lost 7 bases and the J segment 5 bases; nucleotides outside the gene matches: 22. Germline assignment: CDR1 SGHRS and CDR2 YFSETQ. This CDR3 is 19 amino acids long. These data originate in a study of T-cell reconstitution after alpha-beta-depleted transplantation in children. Overall study results and limits: Most T-cell counts and diversity one year after the transplant came from T cells that were newly produced.

Preparation of the TCRbeta library used unique molecular identifiers. TCRdb reprocessed the PCR reads via MiXCR and lists one record per CDR3 protein. The sample carries 80,000 to 100,000 distinct CDR3 sequences, less than 25% recorded once. The receptor was isolated from a boy aged 2 to 9 with acute lymphoblastic leukemia, due to receive a stem cell transplant. The V gene is TRBV5-1, the J gene TRBJ2-1; TRBD1 agrees at 9 bases. The sample was PBMCs, taken before TCRalphabeta/CD19-depleted stem cell transplant. CDR3 loop: CASWGQGLAEGRTNNEQFF. CDR3 nucleotides: TGCGCCAGCTGGGGACAGGGTCTAGCGGAGGGGCGCACAAACAATGAGCAGTTCTTC.